This T cell receptor beta chain is from a study of blood T cell repertoires in COVID-19. The CDR3 contains 14 residues. The germline V gene encodes CDR1 SGHRS and CDR2 YFSETQ. V gave up 9 bases and J gave up 2 bases; unmatched junction bases: 8. The table came from immunoSEQ multiplex PCR; TCRdb's copy has only in-frame clones and leaves some out. Of around 25,000 clones listed, almost 90% are singletons. The material sequenced was peripheral blood. This receptor was taken from a man between 65 and 85 years old with acute or convalescent COVID-19. The chain carries TRBV5-1 and TRBJ2-5, with 9 bases fitting TRBD1. The CDR3 DNA follows: TGCGCCACCACGAGGGGGACAGGGCAAGAGACCCAGTACTTC. Its protein is CATTRGTGQETQYF.